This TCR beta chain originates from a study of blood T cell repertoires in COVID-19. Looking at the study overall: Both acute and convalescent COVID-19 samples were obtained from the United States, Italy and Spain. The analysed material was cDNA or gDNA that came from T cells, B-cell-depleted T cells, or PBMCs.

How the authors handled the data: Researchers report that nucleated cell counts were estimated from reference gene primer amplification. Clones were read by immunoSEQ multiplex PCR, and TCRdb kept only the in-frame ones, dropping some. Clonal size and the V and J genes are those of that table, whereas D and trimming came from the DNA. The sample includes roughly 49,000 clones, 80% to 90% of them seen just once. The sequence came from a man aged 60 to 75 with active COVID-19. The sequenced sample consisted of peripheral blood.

The CDR3: CASSPGVSDTQYF. The CDR3 bases are TGTGCCAGCAGCCCAGGGGTTTCAGATACGCAGTATTTT. This chain uses TRBV4-2 with TRBJ2-3; TRBD1 is a possible D gene (6 bases). Trimming removed 4 bases at V and 4 bases at J, with 9 bases between. Germline CDR1 LGHNA, CDR2 YNFKEQ. The CDR3 is 13 amino acids.